The rows below give T cell receptor beta chains drawn from one sample of a study of metastatic and nonmetastatic thyroid tumors. Via MiXCR, TCRdb re-called the PCR reads. Of tens of thousands of clones in the sample, about 15% were seen once. Sequenced: blood. The receptors here all came from a female donor with papillary thyroid cancer or a benign thyroid nodule (not recorded which). Some clones in this sample may be carry-over from other donors' samples. The CDR3 runs from the conserved cysteine through the conserved F or W. The order of the fields is D gene, J gene, clone size, V gene, CDR3 protein, CDR3 DNA. A D gene is named only where the DNA matches it firmly. Rows may omit the clone size; those that give it use once, few, many or a size class.

D: TRBD1
J: TRBJ1-4
size: many
V: TRBV25-1
CDR3: CASSTRTGGEKLFF
DNA: TGTGCCAGCAGTACCCGGACAGGAGGGGAAAAACTGTTTTTT

D: TRBD1
J: TRBJ1-1
size: many
V: TRBV18
CDR3: CASSHTGVNTEAFF
DNA: TGTGCCAGCTCACACACAGGGGTGAACACTGAAGCTTTCTTT

D: TRBD2
J: TRBJ2-1
size: many
V: TRBV6-1
CDR3: CASSEEAGGPGEQFF
DNA: TGTGCCAGCAGTGAAGAAGCGGGAGGGCCAGGTGAGCAGTTCTTC

D: TRBD2
J: TRBJ2-1
size: many
V: TRBV6-6
CDR3: CASSYGTSGYEQFF
DNA: TGTGCCAGCAGTTACGGGACTAGTGGTTACGAGCAGTTCTTC

D: TRBD1
J: TRBJ2-4
size: many
V: TRBV11-1
CDR3: CASSLEQGIGIQYF
DNA: TGTGCCAGCAGCTTAGAACAGGGGATAGGCATTCAGTACTTC

D: TRBD2
J: TRBJ2-5
size: many
V: TRBV5-1
CDR3: CASSFLAGGGPEEETQYF
DNA: TGCGCCAGCAGCTTCCTAGCGGGAGGGGGCCCGGAAGAAGAGACCCAGTACTTC

D: TRBD1
J: TRBJ2-7
size: few
V: TRBV5-4
CDR3: CASSTNRGSTYEQYF
DNA: TGTGCCAGCAGCACTAACAGGGGATCAACCTACGAGCAGTACTTC

D: NA
J: TRBJ1-3
size: many
V: TRBV2
CDR3: CASKDGSGNTIYF
DNA: TGTGCCAGCAAGGACGGCTCTGGAAACACCATATATTTT

D: NA
J: TRBJ2-6
size: NA
V: TRBV28
CDR3: CASRRTAALAGGNVLTF
DNA: TGTGCCAGCAGAAGGACAGCCGCTCTTGCTGGGGGCAACGTCCTGACTTTC

D: TRBD2
J: TRBJ2-5
size: many
V: TRBV20-1
CDR3: CSAIPTSGVQETQYF
DNA: TGCAGTGCAATACCGACTAGCGGGGTCCAAGAGACCCAGTACTTC

D: NA
J: TRBJ2-5
size: many
V: TRBV14
CDR3: CASSQDGWETQYF
DNA: TGTGCCAGCAGCCAAGATGGTTGGGAGACCCAGTACTTC

D: NA
J: TRBJ1-3
size: many
V: TRBV30
CDR3: CAWSMGSSSGNTIYF
DNA: TGTGCCTGGAGCATGGGTTCCAGCTCTGGAAACACCATATATTTT

D: NA
J: TRBJ1-2
size: few
V: TRBV2
CDR3: CASRSGTYGYTF
DNA: TGTGCCAGCAGAAGCGGAACCTATGGCTACACCTTC

D: NA
J: TRBJ1-5
size: many
V: TRBV19
CDR3: CASSIQGMQPQHF
DNA: TGTGCCAGTAGTATCCAGGGTATGCAGCCCCAGCATTTT

D: NA
J: TRBJ2-7
size: many
V: TRBV27
CDR3: CASRWAPGYEQYF
DNA: TGTGCCAGCAGATGGGCTCCGGGCTACGAGCAGTACTTC

D: NA
J: TRBJ1-1
size: many
V: TRBV20-1
CDR3: CSAGTILEAFF
DNA: TGCAGTGCTGGAACCATACTGGAAGCTTTCTTT

D: NA
J: TRBJ2-5
size: many
V: TRBV6-1
CDR3: CASSQGQETQYF
DNA: TGTGCCAGTTCCCAGGGTCAAGAGACCCAGTACTTC

D: TRBD2
J: TRBJ2-1
size: many
V: TRBV18
CDR3: CASSPEGLARNEQFF
DNA: TGTGCCAGCTCCCCTGAGGGACTAGCTAGAAATGAGCAGTTCTTC

D: NA
J: TRBJ2-4
size: many
V: TRBV30
CDR3: CAWSDPGPRDIQYF
DNA: TGTGCCTGGAGTGATCCAGGTCCGCGGGACATTCAGTACTTC

D: NA
J: TRBJ1-6
size: medium-sized
V: TRBV7-8
CDR3: CASSFDSNYNSPLHF
DNA: TGTGCCAGCAGCTTTGACAGTAACTATAATTCACCCCTCCACTTT

D: TRBD1
J: TRBJ2-2
size: many
V: TRBV4-1
CDR3: CASSQRLLPGQGTVTGELFF
DNA: TGCGCCAGCAGCCAACGCTTGCTCCCGGGACAGGGGACGGTCACCGGGGAGCTGTTTTTT

D: NA
J: TRBJ1-1
size: many
V: TRBV28
CDR3: CASSSQGFYRAFF
DNA: TGTGCCAGCAGCTCTCAGGGATTCTACCGAGCTTTCTTT